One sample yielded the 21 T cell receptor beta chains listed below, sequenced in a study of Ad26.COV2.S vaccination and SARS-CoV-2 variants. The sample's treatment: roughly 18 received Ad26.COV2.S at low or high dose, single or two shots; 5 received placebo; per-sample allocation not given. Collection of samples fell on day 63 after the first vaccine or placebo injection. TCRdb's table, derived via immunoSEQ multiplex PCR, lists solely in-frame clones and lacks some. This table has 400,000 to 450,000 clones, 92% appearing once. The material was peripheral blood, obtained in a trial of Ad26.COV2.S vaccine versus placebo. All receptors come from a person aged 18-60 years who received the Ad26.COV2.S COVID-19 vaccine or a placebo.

The CDR3 sequence: CASSQAFGTTGELFF. Written as DNA, the CDR3 is TGCGCCAGCAGCCAAGCTTTTGGAACCACCGGGGAGCTGTTTTTT. J is TRBJ2-2 and V is TRBV4-1; D is uncertain. The CDR3 runs 15 residues. Per germline, CDR1 MGHRA and CDR2 YSYEKL. V lost 1 base and J lost 4, with 10 bases in between.

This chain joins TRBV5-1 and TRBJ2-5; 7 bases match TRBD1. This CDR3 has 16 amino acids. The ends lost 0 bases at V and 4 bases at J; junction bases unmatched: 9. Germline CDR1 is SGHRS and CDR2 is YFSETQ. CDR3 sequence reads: CASSLANIRGRETQYF. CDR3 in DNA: TGCGCCAGCAGCTTGGCCAATATCAGGGGGAGAGAGACCCAGTACTTC.

The CDR3 DNA is TGCGCCAGCAGCCGCAGAACCGGGACAGATGAAAAACTGTTTTTT. Its protein product is CASSRRTGTDEKLFF. V is TRBV4-3 and J is TRBJ1-4, with 7 bases identical to TRBD1. V trimming: 4 bases; J trimming: 6 bases; junction bases outside the gene matches: 8. CDR3 size: 15 residues. Germline V lookup: CDR1 LGHNA, CDR2 YSLEER.

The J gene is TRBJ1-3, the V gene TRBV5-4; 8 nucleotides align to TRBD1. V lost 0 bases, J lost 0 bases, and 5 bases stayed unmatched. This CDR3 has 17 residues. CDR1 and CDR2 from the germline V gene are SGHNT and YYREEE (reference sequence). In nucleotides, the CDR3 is TGTGCCAGCAGCTTGGGATTGGGACAGGCCTCTGGAAACACCATATATTTT. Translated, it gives CASSLGLGQASGNTIYF.

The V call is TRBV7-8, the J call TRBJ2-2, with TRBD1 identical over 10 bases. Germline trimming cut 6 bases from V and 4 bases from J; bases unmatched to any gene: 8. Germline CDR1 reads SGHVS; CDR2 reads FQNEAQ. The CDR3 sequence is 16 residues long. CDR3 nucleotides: TGTGCCAGCAGACAGGGACAGGGGTCGAGCACCGGGGAGCTGTTTTTT. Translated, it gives CASRQGQGSSTGELFF.

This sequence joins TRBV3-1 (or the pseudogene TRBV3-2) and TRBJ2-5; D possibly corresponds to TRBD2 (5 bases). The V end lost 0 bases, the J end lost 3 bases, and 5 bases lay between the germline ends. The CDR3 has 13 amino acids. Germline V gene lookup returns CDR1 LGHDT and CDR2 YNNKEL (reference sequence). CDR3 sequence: CASSQEEEETQYF. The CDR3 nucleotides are TGTGCCAGCAGCCAAGAGGAGGAAGAGACCCAGTACTTC.

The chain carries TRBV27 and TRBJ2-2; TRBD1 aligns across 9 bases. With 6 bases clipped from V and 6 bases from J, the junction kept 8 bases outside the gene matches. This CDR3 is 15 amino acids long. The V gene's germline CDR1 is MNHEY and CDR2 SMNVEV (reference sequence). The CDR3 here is CASRARDRDAGELFF. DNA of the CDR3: TGTGCCAGCAGGGCCCGGGACAGGGATGCCGGGGAGCTGTTTTTT.

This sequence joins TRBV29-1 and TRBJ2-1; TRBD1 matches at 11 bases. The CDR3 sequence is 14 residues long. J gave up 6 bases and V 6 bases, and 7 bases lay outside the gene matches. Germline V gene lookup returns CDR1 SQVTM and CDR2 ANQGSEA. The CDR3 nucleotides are TGCAGCGTCCTTAGGGGGACAGGGGGCAATGAGCAGTTCTTC. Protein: CSVLRGTGGNEQFF.

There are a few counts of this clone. CDR3 residues: CASSRTGETTDTQYF. The CDR3 DNA reads TGCGCCAGCTCTCGAACTGGTGAAACAACAGATACGCAGTATTTT. This chain links TRBV5-1 with TRBJ2-3; D remains unclear. V was shortened by 7 bases and J by 3 bases, with 18 bases between the two germline ends. Germline V gene data show CDR1 as SGHRS and CDR2 as YFSETQ. This CDR3 contains 15 residues.

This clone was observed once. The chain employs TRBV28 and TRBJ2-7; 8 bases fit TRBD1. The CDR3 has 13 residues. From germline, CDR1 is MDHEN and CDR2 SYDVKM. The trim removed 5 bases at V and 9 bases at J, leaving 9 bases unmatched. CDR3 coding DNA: TGTGCCAGCAGTCCACGGACAGGGTGGGGGCAGTACTTC. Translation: CASSPRTGWGQYF.

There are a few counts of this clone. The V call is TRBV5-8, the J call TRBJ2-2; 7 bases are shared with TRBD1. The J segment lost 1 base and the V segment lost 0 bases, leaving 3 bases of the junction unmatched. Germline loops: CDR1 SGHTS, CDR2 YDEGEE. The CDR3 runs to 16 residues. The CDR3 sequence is CASSLEGTENTGELFF. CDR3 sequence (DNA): TGTGCCAGCAGCTTGGAGGGGACAGAGAACACCGGGGAGCTGTTTTTT.

CDR3 sequence (DNA): TGCAGTAAGCAAAAGGCGGAGACCCAGTACTTC. It specifies CSKQKAETQYF. The chain uses TRBV20-1 and TRBJ2-5; D is unclear. Looked up from germline, CDR1 is DFQATT and CDR2 is SNEGSKA (reference sequence). This CDR3 spans 11 amino acids. The V gene lost 8 bases and the J gene lost 5 bases, with 12 bases spanning the gap.

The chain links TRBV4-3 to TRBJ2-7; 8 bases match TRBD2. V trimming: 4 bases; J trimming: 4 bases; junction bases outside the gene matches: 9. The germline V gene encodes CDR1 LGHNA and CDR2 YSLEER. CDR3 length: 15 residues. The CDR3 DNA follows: TGCGCCAGCAGCCCTGCAGCGGCGGGGGGTTACGAGCAGTACTTC. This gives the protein CASSPAAAGGYEQYF.

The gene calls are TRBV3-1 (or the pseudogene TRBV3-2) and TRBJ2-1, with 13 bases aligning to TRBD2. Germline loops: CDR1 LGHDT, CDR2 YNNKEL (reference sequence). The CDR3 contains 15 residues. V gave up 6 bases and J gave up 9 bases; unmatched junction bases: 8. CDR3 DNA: TGTGCCAGCAGACCGACTAGCGGGGGGTTGGGTGAGCAGTTCTTC. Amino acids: CASRPTSGGLGEQFF.

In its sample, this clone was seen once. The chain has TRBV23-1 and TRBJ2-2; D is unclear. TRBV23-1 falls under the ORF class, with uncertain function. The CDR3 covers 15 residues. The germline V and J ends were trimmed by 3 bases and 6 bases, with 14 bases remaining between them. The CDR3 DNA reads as TGCGCCAGCAGTCAGTCCGGGCCCAGAGCCGGGGAGCTGTTTTTT. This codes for CASSQSGPRAGELFF.

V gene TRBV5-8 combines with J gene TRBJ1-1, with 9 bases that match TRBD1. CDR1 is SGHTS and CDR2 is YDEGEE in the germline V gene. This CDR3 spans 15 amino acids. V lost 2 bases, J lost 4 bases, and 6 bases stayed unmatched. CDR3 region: CASSFGTGSSTEAFF. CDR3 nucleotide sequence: TGTGCCAGCAGCTTTGGGACAGGGTCGAGCACTGAAGCTTTCTTT.

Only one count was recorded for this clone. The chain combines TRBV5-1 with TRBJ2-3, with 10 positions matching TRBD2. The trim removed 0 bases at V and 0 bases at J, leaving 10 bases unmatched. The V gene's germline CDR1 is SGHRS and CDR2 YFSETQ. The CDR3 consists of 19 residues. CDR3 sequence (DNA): TGCGCCAGCAGCTTGGTTACTCTAGCGGGGGTCGCTAGCACAGATACGCAGTATTTT. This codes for CASSLVTLAGVASTDTQYF.

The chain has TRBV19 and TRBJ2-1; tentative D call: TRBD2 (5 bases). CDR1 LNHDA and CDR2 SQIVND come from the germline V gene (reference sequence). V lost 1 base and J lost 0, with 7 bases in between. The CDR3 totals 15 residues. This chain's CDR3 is CASSIVRGSYNEQFF. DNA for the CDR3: TGTGCCAGTAGTATAGTTCGGGGCTCCTACAATGAGCAGTTCTTC.

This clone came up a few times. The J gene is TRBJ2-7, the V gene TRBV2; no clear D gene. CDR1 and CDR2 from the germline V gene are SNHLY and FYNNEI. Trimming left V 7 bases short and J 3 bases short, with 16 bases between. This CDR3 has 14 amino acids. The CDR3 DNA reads TGTGCCAGCATCAGAGACACCGTAGTCTACGAGCAGTACTTC. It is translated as CASIRDTVVYEQYF.

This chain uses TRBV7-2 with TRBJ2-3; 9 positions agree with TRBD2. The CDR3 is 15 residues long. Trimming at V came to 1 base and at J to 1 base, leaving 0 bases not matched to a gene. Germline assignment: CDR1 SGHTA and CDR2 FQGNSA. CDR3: CASSLERGGTDTQYF. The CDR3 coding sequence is TGTGCCAGCAGCTTAGAGCGGGGGGGCACAGATACGCAGTATTTT. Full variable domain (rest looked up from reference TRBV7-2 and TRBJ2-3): GAGVSQSPSNKVTEKGKDVELRCDPISGHTALYWYRQSLGQGLEFLIYFQGNSAPDKSGLPSDRFSAERTGGSVSTLTIQRTQQEDSAVYLCASSLERGGTDTQYFGPGTRLTVL.

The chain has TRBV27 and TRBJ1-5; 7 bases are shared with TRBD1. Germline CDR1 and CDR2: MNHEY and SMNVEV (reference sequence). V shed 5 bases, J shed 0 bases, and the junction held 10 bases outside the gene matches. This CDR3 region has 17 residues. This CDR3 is CASSPDRVRYSNQPQHF. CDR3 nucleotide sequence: TGTGCCAGCAGTCCCGACAGGGTCCGGTATAGCAATCAGCCCCAGCATTTT.